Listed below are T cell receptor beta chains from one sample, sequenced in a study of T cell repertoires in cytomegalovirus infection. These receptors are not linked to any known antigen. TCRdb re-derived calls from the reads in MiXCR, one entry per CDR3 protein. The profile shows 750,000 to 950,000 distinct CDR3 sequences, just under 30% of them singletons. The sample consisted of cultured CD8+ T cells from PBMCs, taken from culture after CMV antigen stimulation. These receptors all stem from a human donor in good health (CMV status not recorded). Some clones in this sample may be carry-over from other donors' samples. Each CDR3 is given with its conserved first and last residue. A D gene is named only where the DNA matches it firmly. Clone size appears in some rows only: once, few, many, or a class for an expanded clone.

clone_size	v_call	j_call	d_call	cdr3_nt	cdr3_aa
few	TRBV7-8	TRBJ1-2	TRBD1	TGTGCCAGCAGCTTCCGGGACAGAACCTTCGCCCCCTATGGCTACACCTTC	CASSFRDRTFAPYGYTF
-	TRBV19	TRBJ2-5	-	TGTGCCAGTAGTATGGGTTGGCAGGACCTCCAAGAGACCCAGTACTTC	CASSMGWQDLQETQYF
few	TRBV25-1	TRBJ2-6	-	TGTGCCAGCAATTCGGCAGGGCTTTATGATGCCCTGACTTTC	CASNSAGLYDALTF
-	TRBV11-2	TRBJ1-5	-	TGTGCCAGCAGCCGTAAACCAGATAGCAATCAGCCCCAGCATTTT	CASSRKPDSNQPQHF
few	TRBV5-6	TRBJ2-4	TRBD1	TGTGCCAGCAGCCAACCGCCCGGGGACAGGGGGCCCAAAAACATTCAGTACTTC	CASSQPPGDRGPKNIQYF
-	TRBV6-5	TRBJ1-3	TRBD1	TGTGCCAGCAGCCCTGACAGGGGGCGGCCGGGAAACACCATATATTTT	CASSPDRGRPGNTIYF
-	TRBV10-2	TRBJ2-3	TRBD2	TGCGCCAGCAGCGGGGGGAAGACAGATACGCAGTATTTT	CASSGGKTDTQYF
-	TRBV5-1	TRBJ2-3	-	TGCGCCAGCCTCCGGAACCCGGCGGGTGATACGCAGTATTTT	CASLRNPAGDTQYF
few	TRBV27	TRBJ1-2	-	TGTGCCAGCAGTTTACAGGGGAGGTATGGCTACACCTTC	CASSLQGRYGYTF
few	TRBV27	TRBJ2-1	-	TGTGCCAGCAGTTCAGGGAGTCCCTACAATGAGCAGTTCTTC	CASSSGSPYNEQFF
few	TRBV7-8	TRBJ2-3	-	TGTGCCAGCAGCAATCGGGGGGCAGGGGCAGATACGCAGTATTTT	CASSNRGAGADTQYF
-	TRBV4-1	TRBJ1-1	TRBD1	TGCGCCAGCAGCCCCCGGGACAGGTGGGCAGTGGGCACTGAAGCTTTCTTT	CASSPRDRWAVGTEAFF
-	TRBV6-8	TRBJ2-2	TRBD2	TGTGCCAGCAGTGCCCTGCCCCTGAGCGGGGGCCTAACCGGGGAGCTGTTTTTT	CASSALPLSGGLTGELFF
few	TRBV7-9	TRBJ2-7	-	TGTGCCAGCAGCCCCGTCCCGGACTCTTCCTGGCAGTACTTC	CASSPVPDSSWQYF
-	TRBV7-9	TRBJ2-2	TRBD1	TGTGCCAGCAGCGTGGGACAGGGGAGCGCCGGGGAGCTGTTTTTT	CASSVGQGSAGELFF
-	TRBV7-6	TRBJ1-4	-	TGTGCCAGCAGCTTAGCGCCAGCGACTAATGAAAAACTGTTTTTT	CASSLAPATNEKLFF
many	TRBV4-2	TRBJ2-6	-	TGTGCCAGCAGCGCAAGTCTCGGGGGAATAGAGTCTGGGGCCAACGTCCTGACTTTC	CASSASLGGIESGANVLTF
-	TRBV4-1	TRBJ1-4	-	TGCGCCAGCAGCCAAGGGGCGACAACTAATGAAAAACTGTTTTTT	CASSQGATTNEKLFF
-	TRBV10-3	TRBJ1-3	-	TGTGCCATCCGAAAGGGAAACACCATATATTTT	CAIRKGNTIYF
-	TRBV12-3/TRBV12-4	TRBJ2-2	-	TGTGCCAGCAGCCACCACTTGGGGGGAGCGAACACCGGGGAGCTGTTTTTT	CASSHHLGGANTGELFF
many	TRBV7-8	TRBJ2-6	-	TGTGCCAGCAAGGTCAATCAGGCTGGGGCCAACGTCCTGACTTTC	CASKVNQAGANVLTF
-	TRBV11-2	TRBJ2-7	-	TGTGCCAGCAGCGCTCAGGCCTCCTACGAGCAGTACTTC	CASSAQASYEQYF
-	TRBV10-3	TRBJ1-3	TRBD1	TGTGCCATCAGGGCGGACAGGGGAGGTGGAAACACCATATATTTT	CAIRADRGGGNTIYF
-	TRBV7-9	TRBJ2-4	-	TGTGCCAGCAGCTTAGTCCACAGCAAAAACATTCAGTACTTC	CASSLVHSKNIQYF
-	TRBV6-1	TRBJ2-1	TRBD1	TGTGCCAGCAGTGAAGCGCCCCAGGGACAGGGGGCCTATGAGCAGTTCTTC	CASSEAPQGQGAYEQFF
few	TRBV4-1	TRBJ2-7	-	TGCGCCAGCAGCCAAGATCTTGGCTCCCCCTACGAGCAGTACTTC	CASSQDLGSPYEQYF
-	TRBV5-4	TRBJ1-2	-	TGTGCCAGCAGCTTGGATCGGGCACGATTCAATCCTAACTATGGCTACACCTTC	CASSLDRARFNPNYGYTF
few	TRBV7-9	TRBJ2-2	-	TGTGCCAGCGAAGGGCACACCGGGGAGCTGTTTTTT	CASEGHTGELFF
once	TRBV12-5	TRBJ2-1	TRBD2	TGTGCTAGTGGTTTGGACGGCACTAGCGGATACTACAATGAGCAGTTCTTC	CASGLDGTSGYYNEQFF
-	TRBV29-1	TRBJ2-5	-	TGCAGCGTTGACGACAAGGGTTTAGAGACCCAGTACTTC	CSVDDKGLETQYF
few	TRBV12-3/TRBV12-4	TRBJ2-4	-	TGTGCCAGCAGTTTGACAGGAGGAGTCAAAAACATTCAGTACTTC	CASSLTGGVKNIQYF
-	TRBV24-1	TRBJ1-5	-	TGTGCCACCAGTGATTATGGCGCTAATCAGCCCCAGCATTTT	CATSDYGANQPQHF
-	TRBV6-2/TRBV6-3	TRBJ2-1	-	TGTGCCAGCAGTCTACCCGTTGCCTACAATGAGCAGTTCTTC	CASSLPVAYNEQFF
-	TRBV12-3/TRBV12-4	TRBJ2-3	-	TGTGCCAGCAGTTTAAAGGGGTATCGGGGTACGCAGTATTTT	CASSLKGYRGTQYF
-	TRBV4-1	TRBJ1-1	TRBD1	TGCGCCAGCAGCCAAGCGTCAGGGGGGAGCACTGAAGCTTTCTTT	CASSQASGGSTEAFF
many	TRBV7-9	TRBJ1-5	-	TGTGCCAGCAGCTTAAGGGATCAGCCCCAGCATTTT	CASSLRDQPQHF
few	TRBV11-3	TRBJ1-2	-	TGTGCCAGCAGCTCGTTGACAGATAACTATGGCTACACCTTC	CASSSLTDNYGYTF